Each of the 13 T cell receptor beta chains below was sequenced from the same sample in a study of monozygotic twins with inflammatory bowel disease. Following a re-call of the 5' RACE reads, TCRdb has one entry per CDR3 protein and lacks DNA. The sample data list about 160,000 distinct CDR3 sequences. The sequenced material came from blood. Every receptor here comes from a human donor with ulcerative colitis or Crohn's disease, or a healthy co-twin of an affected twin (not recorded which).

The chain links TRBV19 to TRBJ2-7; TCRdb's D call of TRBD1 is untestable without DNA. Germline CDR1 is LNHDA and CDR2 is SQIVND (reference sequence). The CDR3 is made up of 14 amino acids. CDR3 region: CASSQQGASYEQYF.

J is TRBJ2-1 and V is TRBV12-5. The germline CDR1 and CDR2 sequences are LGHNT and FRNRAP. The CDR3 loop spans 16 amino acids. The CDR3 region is CASGLPQREGLDEQFF.

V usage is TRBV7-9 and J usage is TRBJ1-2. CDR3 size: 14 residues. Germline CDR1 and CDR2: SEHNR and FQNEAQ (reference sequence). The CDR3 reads CASSLAGTWYGYTF.

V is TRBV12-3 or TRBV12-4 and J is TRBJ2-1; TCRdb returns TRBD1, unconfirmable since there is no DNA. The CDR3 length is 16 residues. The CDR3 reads CASSLHTGGMYNEQFF.

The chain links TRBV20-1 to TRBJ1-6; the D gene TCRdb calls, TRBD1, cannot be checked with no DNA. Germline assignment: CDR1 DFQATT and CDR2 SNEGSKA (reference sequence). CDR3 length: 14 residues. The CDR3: CSAGVGGRGSPLHF.

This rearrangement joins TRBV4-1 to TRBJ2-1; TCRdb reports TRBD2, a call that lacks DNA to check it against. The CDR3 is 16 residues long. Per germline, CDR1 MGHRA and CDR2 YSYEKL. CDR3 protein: CASSQGETSASPEQFF.

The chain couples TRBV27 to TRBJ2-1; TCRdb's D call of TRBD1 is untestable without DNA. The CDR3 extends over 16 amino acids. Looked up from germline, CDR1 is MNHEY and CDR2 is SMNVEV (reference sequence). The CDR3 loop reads CASRHAEGRGGDEQFF.

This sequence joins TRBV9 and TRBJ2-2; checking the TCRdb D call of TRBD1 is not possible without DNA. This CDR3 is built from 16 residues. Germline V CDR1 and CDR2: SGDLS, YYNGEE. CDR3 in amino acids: CASSFRQGRNGGELFF.

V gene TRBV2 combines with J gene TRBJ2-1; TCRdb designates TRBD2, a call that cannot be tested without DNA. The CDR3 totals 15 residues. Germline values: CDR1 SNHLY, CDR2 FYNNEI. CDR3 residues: CASRTSGSSYNEQFF. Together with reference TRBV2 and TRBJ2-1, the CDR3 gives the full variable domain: EPEVTQTPSHQVTQMGQEVILRCVPISNHLYFYWYRQILGQKVEFLVSFYNNEISEKSEIFDDQFSVERPDGSNFTLKIRSTKLEDSAMYFCASRTSGSSYNEQFFGPGTRLTVL.

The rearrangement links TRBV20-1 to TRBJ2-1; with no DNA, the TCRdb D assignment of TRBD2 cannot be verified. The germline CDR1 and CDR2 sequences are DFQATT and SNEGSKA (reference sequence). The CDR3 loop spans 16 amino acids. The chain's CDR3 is CSAPTTTSGFYNEQFF.

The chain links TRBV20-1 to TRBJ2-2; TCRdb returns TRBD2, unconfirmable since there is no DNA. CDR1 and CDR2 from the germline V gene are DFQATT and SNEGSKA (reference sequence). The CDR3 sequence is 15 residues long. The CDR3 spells CSASKARRNTGELFF.

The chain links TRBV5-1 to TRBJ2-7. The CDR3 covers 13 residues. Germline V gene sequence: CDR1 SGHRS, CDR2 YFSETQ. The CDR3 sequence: CASSQDGSYEQYF.

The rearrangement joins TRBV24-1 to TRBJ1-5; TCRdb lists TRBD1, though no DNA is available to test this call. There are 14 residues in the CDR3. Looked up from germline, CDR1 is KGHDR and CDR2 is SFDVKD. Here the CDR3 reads CATSDQGQNQPQHF.